This TCR beta chain comes out of a study of blood T cells in healthy people across ages. Broader study findings: Researchers judged that diversity estimates from one million T cells fell short of true values.

Total RNA was extracted at no less than 5.5 micrograms per sample. In regard to this clonotype: The target antigen is unknown.

The V gene end was trimmed by 5 bases and the J gene end by 9 bases; junction bases not matched to a gene: 11. Germline assignment: CDR1 DFQATT and CDR2 SNEGSKA (reference sequence). CDR3 length: 16 amino acids. It was with a sample-barcoded 5' primer and a J-beta primer mix that a second PCR of roughly 6 to 12 cycles was run. MiXCR was run by TCRdb on the 5' RACE reads, yielding one entry per CDR3 protein. The sample shows about 1.1 million distinct CDR3 sequences, roughly two fifths of them seen only once. This TCR was sampled from a man between 18 and 29 years old in good health. The specimen was blood. The chain joins TRBV20-1 to TRBJ2-1, with 15 positions matching TRBD2. The chain's CDR3 is CSAPRTSGGAQTEQFF. The CDR3 DNA sequence: TGCAGTGCTCCCCGGACTAGCGGGGGGGCCCAGACTGAGCAGTTCTTC.